The entry below gives a single TCR beta chain sequence along with its context. Its target is unknown. The germline CDR1 and CDR2 sequences are SGHTA and FQGNSA. This CDR3 contains 15 residues. With 1 base removed from V and 1 base from J, the gap between germline ends came to 9 bases. Study findings and constraints: Whole repertoires were not studied in the larger cohort, only one V-J beta rearrangement.

Using its own MiXCR run on the 5' RACE reads, TCRdb lists one record per CDR3 protein. The repertoire holds 45,000 to 55,000 distinct CDR3 sequences, with approximately 23% as singletons. Sequencing was done on a sample of tumor-infiltrating naive CD4+ T cells sorted from the breast tumor. Subset reported: naive CD4+ T cells, CD4+CD45RA+CD25-. The receptor comes from a female donor with breast cancer. The V and J genes are TRBV7-2 and TRBJ2-3; no clear D. CDR3 protein: CASSLVSAGTDTQYF. The CDR3 DNA sequence: TGTGCCAGCAGCTTAGTGTCCGCGGGCACAGATACGCAGTATTTT.